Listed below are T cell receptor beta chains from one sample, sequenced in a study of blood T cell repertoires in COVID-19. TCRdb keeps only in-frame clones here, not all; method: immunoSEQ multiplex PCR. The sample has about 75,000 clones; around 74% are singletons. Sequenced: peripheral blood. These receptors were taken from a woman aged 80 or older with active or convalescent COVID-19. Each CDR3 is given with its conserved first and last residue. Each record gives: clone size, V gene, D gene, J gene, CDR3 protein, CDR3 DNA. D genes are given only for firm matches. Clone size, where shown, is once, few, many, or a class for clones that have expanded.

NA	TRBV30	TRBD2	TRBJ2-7	CACGRAHEQYF	TGTGCCTGCGGGAGGGCCCACGAGCAGTACTTC
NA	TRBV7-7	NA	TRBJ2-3	CASSLGNWRDPGADTQYF	TGTGCTAGCAGCTTAGGAAATTGGCGGGACCCCGGGGCAGATACGCAGTATTTT
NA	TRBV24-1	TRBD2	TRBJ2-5	CATSDRGLAGGPKYF	TGTGCCACCAGTGACCGTGGACTAGCGGGAGGACCAAAGTACTTC
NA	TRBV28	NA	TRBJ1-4	CASSIRQTLDEKLFF	TGTGCCAGCAGTATTCGACAGACCCTAGATGAAAAACTGTTTTTT
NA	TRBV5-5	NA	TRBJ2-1	CASSLGGGVFNEQFF	TGTGCCAGCAGCTTGGGCGGAGGGGTTTTCAATGAGCAGTTCTTC
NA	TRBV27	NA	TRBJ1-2	CASSFGRGSYGYTF	TGTGCCAGCAGTTTCGGTCGGGGAAGCTATGGCTACACCTTC
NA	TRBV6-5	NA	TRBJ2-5	CASRPTRETQYF	TGTGCCAGCAGGCCAACAAGAGAGACCCAGTACTTC
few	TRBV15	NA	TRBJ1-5	CATSMSGAHQPQHF	TGTGCCACCAGCATGTCAGGGGCCCATCAGCCCCAGCATTTT
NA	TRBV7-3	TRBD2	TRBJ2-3	CASSLSASGSASTDTQYF	TGTGCCAGCAGCTTATCGGCTAGCGGGAGTGCTAGCACAGATACGCAGTATTTT
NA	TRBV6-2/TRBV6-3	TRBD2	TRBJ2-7	CASSRRPGTTGYEQYF	TGTGCCAGCAGCCGAAGGCCCGGGACTACCGGGTACGAGCAGTACTTC
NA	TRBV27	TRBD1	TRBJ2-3	CASSLQAGGTTDTQYF	TGTGCCAGCAGCCTCCAGGCAGGGGGTACCACAGATACGCAGTATTTT
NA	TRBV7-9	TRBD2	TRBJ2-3	CASSRGTSGRDTQYF	TGTGCCAGCAGCCGTGGGACTAGCGGGAGGGATACGCAGTATTTT
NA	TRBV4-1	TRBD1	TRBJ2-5	CASSRQGAFQETQYF	TGCGCCAGCAGCCGACAGGGGGCTTTTCAAGAGACCCAGTACTTC
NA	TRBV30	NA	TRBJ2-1	CAWRQAGSYNEQFF	TGTGCCTGGAGGCAAGCGGGCTCCTACAATGAGCAGTTCTTC
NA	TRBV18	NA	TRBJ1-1	CASSPPGKQNTEAFF	TGTGCCAGCTCACCCCCGGGTAAACAGAACACTGAAGCTTTCTTT
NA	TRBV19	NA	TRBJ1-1	CASRNAGRGANTEAFF	TGTGCCAGTAGGAACGCGGGACGGGGAGCTAACACTGAAGCTTTCTTT
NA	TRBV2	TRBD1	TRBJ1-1	CASSPIGQGLTDTEAFF	TGTGCCAGCAGTCCAATCGGACAGGGCTTAACCGACACTGAAGCTTTCTTT
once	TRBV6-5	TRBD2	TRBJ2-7	CASSFRGVEQYF	TGTGCCAGCAGTTTTCGGGGGGTCGAGCAGTACTTC
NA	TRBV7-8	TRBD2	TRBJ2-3	CASSSKRLALTKDTQYF	TGTGCCAGCAGCTCAAAAAGACTAGCGCTTACCAAAGATACGCAGTATTTT
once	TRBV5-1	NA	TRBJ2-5	CASSAAFQETQYF	TGCGCCAGCAGTGCGGCTTTCCAAGAGACCCAGTACTTC
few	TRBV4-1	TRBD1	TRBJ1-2	CASSQAPRTGVAMYTF	TGCGCCAGCAGCCAAGCGCCCCGGACAGGGGTTGCTATGTACACCTTC
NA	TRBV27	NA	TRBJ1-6	CASSLAGYHNSPLHF	TGTGCCAGCAGTTTAGCCGGGTATCATAATTCACCCCTCCACTTT
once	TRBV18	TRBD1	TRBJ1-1	CASSLDRGLWSGAFF	TGTGCCAGCTCACTAGACAGGGGGCTTTGGTCCGGAGCTTTCTTT
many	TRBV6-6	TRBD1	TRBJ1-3	CASRRDRRDGNTIYF	TGTGCCAGCAGAAGGGACAGGAGGGATGGAAACACCATATATTTT
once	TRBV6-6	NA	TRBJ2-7	CASSTRGYEQYF	TGTGCCAGCAGCACACGGGGGTACGAGCAGTACTTC
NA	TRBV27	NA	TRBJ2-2	CASSLTQGWFAGELFF	TGTGCCAGCAGTCTCACACAGGGATGGTTCGCCGGGGAGCTGTTTTTT
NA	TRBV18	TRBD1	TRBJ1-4	CASSPDRVMGSEKLFF	TGTGCCAGCTCACCGGACAGGGTGATGGGTAGTGAAAAACTGTTTTTT
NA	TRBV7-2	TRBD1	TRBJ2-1	CASSPLPTGWNEQFF	TGTGCCAGCAGCCCACTACCGACAGGGTGGAATGAGCAGTTCTTC
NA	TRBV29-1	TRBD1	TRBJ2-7	CSAQTGWAYEQYF	TGCAGCGCACAGACAGGGTGGGCCTACGAGCAGTACTTC
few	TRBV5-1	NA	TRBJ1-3	CASSLGTQWGSGNTIYF	TGCGCCAGCAGCTTGGGGACACAATGGGGTTCTGGAAACACCATATATTTT
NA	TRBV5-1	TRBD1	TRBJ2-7	CASSSTGQGAYEQYF	TGCGCCAGCAGCTCAACGGGACAGGGGGCCTACGAGCAGTACTTC
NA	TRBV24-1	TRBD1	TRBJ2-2	CATSDPPGQGAGELFF	TGTGCCACCAGTGACCCCCCGGGACAGGGCGCCGGGGAGCTGTTTTTT
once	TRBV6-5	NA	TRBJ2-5	CASRLTGRETQYF	TGTGCCAGCAGGCTGACGGGTCGGGAGACCCAGTACTTC
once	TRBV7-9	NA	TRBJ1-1	CASSALRQGNTEAFF	TGTGCCAGCAGCGCACTACGGCAGGGGAACACTGAAGCTTTCTTT
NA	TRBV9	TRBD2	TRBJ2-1	CASSVGLAGHYNEQFF	TGTGCCAGCAGCGTAGGTCTAGCGGGGCACTACAATGAGCAGTTCTTC
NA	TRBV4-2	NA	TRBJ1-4	CASSQVGGVGTNEKLFF	TGTGCCAGCAGCCAAGTGGGAGGGGTTGGGACTAATGAAAAACTGTTTTTT
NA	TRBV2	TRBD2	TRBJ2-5	CASSRGLAGESQYF	TGTGCCAGCAGTAGAGGACTAGCGGGGGAGAGCCAGTACTTC
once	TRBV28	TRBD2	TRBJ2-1	CASSLSGGGYNEQFF	TGTGCCAGCAGTTTATCGGGGGGGGGCTACAATGAGCAGTTCTTC
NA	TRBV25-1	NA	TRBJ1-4	CASSEQDGLNEKLFF	TGTGCCAGCAGTGAACAGGATGGGCTCAATGAAAAACTGTTTTTT
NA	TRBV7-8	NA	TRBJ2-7	CASSLESPTYEQYF	TGTGCCAGCAGCTTAGAATCACCTACCTACGAGCAGTACTTC
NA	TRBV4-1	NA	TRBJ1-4	CASSQLLLADENEKLFF	TGCGCCAGCAGCCAACTACTCCTAGCGGATGAAAATGAAAAACTGTTTTTT
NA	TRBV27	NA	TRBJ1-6	CASSPAGVSNSPLHF	TGTGCCAGCAGTCCGGCCGGGGTTAGTAATTCACCCCTCCACTTT
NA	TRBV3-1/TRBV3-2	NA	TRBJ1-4	CASSRRGSEKLFF	TGTGCCAGCAGCCGCAGGGGCTCGGAAAAACTGTTTTTT
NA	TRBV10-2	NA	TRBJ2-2	CASKRGLANTGELFF	TGCGCCAGCAAAAGGGGGTTAGCGAACACCGGGGAGCTGTTTTTT
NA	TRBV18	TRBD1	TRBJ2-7	CASSPSGQIYEQYF	TGTGCCAGCTCCCCCTCGGGACAGATCTACGAGCAGTACTTC
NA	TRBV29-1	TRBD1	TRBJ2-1	CSAQTGGLNEQFF	TGCAGCGCCCAGACAGGGGGCCTCAATGAGCAGTTCTTC
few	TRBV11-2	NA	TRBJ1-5	CASSLGPPRGNQPQHF	TGTGCCAGCAGCTTGGGTCCGCCTCGAGGGAATCAGCCCCAGCATTTT
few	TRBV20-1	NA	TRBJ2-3	CSASSARVGGRSTDTQYF	TGCAGTGCTAGTTCAGCTCGAGTGGGGGGGCGCTCCACAGATACGCAGTATTTT
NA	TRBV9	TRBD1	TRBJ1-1	CASSSRQGGAEAFF	TGTGCCAGCAGCTCCCGACAGGGGGGGGCTGAAGCTTTCTTT
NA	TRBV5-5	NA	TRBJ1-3	CASSPPPKQTGNTIYF	TGTGCCAGCAGCCCACCGCCCAAACAAACTGGAAACACCATATATTTT
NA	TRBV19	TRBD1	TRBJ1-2	CASSPGQGANYGYTF	TGTGCCAGTAGTCCCGGACAGGGTGCCAACTATGGCTACACCTTC
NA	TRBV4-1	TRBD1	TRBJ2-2	CASSRGQGNTGELFF	TGCGCCAGCAGCCGAGGACAGGGTAACACCGGGGAGCTGTTTTTT
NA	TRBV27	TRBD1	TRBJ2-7	CASSLGAGGRDEQYF	TGTGCCAGCAGTTTAGGGGCAGGGGGCAGAGACGAGCAGTACTTC
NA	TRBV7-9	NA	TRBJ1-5	CASSLISRDTPSNQPQHF	TGTGCCAGCAGCTTAATTAGTCGGGACACACCGAGCAATCAGCCCCAGCATTTT
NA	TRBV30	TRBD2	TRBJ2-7	CAWPPRRLAGGPPVVYEQYF	TGTGCCTGGCCCCCCCGTAGGCTAGCGGGAGGGCCTCCGGTCGTGTACGAGCAGTACTTC
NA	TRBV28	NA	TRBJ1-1	CASRSGLRAFF	TGTGCCAGCAGGTCCGGACTTAGAGCTTTCTTT
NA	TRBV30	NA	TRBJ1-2	CAWNLLGDYGYTF	TGTGCCTGGAACCTATTAGGGGATTATGGCTACACCTTC
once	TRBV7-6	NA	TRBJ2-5	CASSLRGWGETQYF	TGTGCCAGCAGCTTACGGGGGTGGGGTGAGACCCAGTACTTC